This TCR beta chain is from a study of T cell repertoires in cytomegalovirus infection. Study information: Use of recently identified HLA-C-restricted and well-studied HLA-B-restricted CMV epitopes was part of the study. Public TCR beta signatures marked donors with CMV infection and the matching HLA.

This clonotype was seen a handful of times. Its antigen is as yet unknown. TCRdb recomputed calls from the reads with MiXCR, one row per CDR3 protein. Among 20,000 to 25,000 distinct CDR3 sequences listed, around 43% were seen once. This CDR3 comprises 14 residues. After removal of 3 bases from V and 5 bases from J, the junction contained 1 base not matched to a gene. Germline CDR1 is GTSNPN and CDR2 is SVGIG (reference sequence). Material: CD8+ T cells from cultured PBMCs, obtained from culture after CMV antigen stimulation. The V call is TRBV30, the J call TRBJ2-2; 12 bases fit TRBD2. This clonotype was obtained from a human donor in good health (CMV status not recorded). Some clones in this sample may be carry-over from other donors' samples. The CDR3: CAWSGTSGTGELFF. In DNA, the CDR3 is TGTGCCTGGAGCGGGACTAGCGGGACCGGGGAGCTGTTTTTT.